The sequence of this T cell receptor (beta chain) was determined in a study of cytomegalovirus exposure and HLA in healthy donors. V lost 0 bases to trimming and J lost 3 bases; unmatched junction nucleotides: 11. CDR3 size: 18 residues. CDR1 and CDR2 (germline): SGHVS, FNYEAQ. Data came from immunoSEQ multiplex PCR; TCRdb stores just in-frame clones and leaves some out. The data show tens of thousands of clones, with 95% to 98% seen just once and about 1.5% held by the top ten. J is TRBJ2-1 and V is TRBV7-6; 7 nucleotides align to TRBD2. The source of this sequence is a woman between 18 and 30 years old in good health and CMV-seropositive. Material: PBMCs. The CDR3 region is CASSLAWRGEGLYNEQFF. In DNA form, the CDR3 reads TGTGCCAGCAGCTTAGCGTGGCGCGGGGAGGGCCTCTACAATGAGCAGTTCTTC.